Following are 2 T cell receptor beta chains from one sample sequenced in a study of blood T cell repertoires in COVID-19. Method: immunoSEQ multiplex PCR; TCRdb's copy keeps in-frame clones and lacks some. The sample shows more than 400,000 clones, approximately 83% of them seen only once. Sequencing input: peripheral blood. The source of these receptors is a human donor in a cohort sampled during active COVID-19.

The rearrangement uses TRBV27 and TRBJ1-2; D call uncertain. Germline CDR1 MNHEY, CDR2 SMNVEV (reference sequence). With 0 bases removed from V and 0 bases from J, the gap between germline ends came to 14 bases. The CDR3 is made up of 17 amino acids. The CDR3 nucleotides read TGTGCCAGCAGTTTATCCCTTGTGGCCAGCGCTAACTATGGCTACACCTTC. This translates into CASSLSLVASANYGYTF.

In its sample, this clone was seen once. V gene TRBV30 combines with J gene TRBJ2-7; 12 bases align to TRBD2. Losses at the gene ends were 4 bases for V and 1 base for J; bases not matched to a gene: 5. CDR3 length: 15 residues. Germline V gene data show CDR1 as GTSNPN and CDR2 as SVGIG (reference sequence). CDR3 bases: TGTGCCTGGAATACGGGACTAGCGGGTTCCTACGAGCAGTACTTC. The encoded protein is CAWNTGLAGSYEQYF.